These 30 T cell receptor beta chains originate from one sample sequenced in a study of blood T cells in healthy people across ages. The use of a sample-barcoded 5' primer and a J-beta primer mix characterized a second PCR of about 7 to 12 cycles. TCRdb re-called the 5' RACE reads through MiXCR, storing one row per CDR3 protein. Of about 680,000 distinct CDR3 sequences in the sample, around half were seen once. Material: blood. These receptors were collected from a woman between 55 and 75 years old in good health.

This chain's CDR3 is CSAFPGQLSRGYNTEAFF. The CDR3 nucleotides read TGCAGTGCTTTCCCGGGACAACTTTCCCGGGGCTATAACACTGAAGCTTTCTTT. The chain links TRBV20-1 to TRBJ1-1, with D perhaps TRBD1 (6 bases). The CDR3 covers 18 residues. The V end was cut by 5 bases, the J end by 2 bases, with 27 bases between. CDR1 and CDR2 from the germline V gene are DFQATT and SNEGSKA (reference sequence).

This chain uses TRBV20-1 with TRBJ2-3; D tentatively fits TRBD1 or TRBD2 (5 bases each). The CDR3 sequence is 17 residues long. CDR1 and CDR2 (germline): DFQATT, SNEGSKA (reference sequence). The V gene lost 1 base and the J gene lost 0 bases, with 17 bases spanning the gap. The CDR3 reads CSARGARGALSTDTQYF. The CDR3 region has the DNA TGCAGTGCTAGAGGGGCCAGAGGGGCCCTAAGCACAGATACGCAGTATTTT.

The V and J genes are TRBV6-2 or TRBV6-3 and TRBJ2-6, with 7 bases fitting TRBD2. The CDR3 runs to 20 residues. Germline V gene lookup returns CDR1 MNHEY and CDR2 SVGEGT. J lost 0 bases, V lost 5 bases, and 16 bases had no gene match. CDR3 DNA: TGTGCCAGCAGTGCAGGGAGGGAGCAGCGATCCGGCTCTGGGGCCAACGTCCTGACTTTC. It codes for CASSAGREQRSGSGANVLTF.

The sample holds one count of this clonotype. The chain has TRBV6-2 or TRBV6-3 and TRBJ2-1, with D tentatively TRBD1 or TRBD2 (5 bases each). The CDR3 sequence is 13 residues long. Per the germline V gene, CDR1 is MNHEY and CDR2 is SVGEGT. V shed 6 bases and J shed 10 bases, with 16 bases lying between them. The CDR3 sequence: CASRKTGTDEQFF. Written as DNA, the CDR3 is TGTGCCAGCAGAAAAACCGGGACCGACGAGCAGTTCTTC.

The chain joins TRBV24-1 to TRBJ1-5; D unclear. Germline loops: CDR1 KGHDR, CDR2 SFDVKD. The CDR3 runs to 13 residues. The germline V and J ends were trimmed by 7 bases and 0 bases, with 6 bases remaining between them. Here the CDR3 reads CATSQISNQPQHF. The CDR3 region has the DNA TGTGCCACCAGCCAGATTAGCAATCAGCCCCAGCATTTT.

The genes are TRBV20-1 and TRBJ2-4; weak D call: TRBD1 (5 bases). TRBJ2-7 matches the DNA end more closely, so the J call is doubtful. The CDR3 runs to 13 residues. Per germline, CDR1 DFQATT and CDR2 SNEGSKA (reference sequence). The chain's CDR3 is CSASKGQFYEQYF. In DNA form, the CDR3 reads TGCAGTGCTAGTAAGGGGCAGTTCTACGAGCAGTACTTC.

A remark on this clonotype: One end of the junction varies from germline; a read error may be responsible. The J gene is TRBJ2-5, the V gene TRBV28; perhaps TRBD2 as D (7 bases). Germline CDR1 MDHEN, CDR2 SYDVKM. The CDR3 consists of 19 residues. The CDR3 protein is CVSSFPLMVQAGAQETQYF. The DNA of the CDR3 is TGTGTCAGCAGTTTCCCCCTGATGGTCCAGGCGGGGGCCCAAGAGACCCAGTACTTC.

Comments on this clonotype: A read error may produce the germline difference seen at one junction end. V gene TRBV5-1 combines with J gene TRBJ2-1, with 8 bases matching TRBD2. Looked up from germline, CDR1 is SGHRS and CDR2 is YFSETQ. CDR3 length: 16 residues. The CDR3 spells CASSPQAGGSCNEQFF. DNA of the CDR3: TGCGCCAGCAGCCCCCAGGCGGGAGGCTCCTGCAATGAGCAGTTCTTC.

The V call is TRBV10-3, the J call TRBJ2-1; 10 positions match TRBD2. With 6 bases clipped from V and 6 bases from J, the junction kept 2 bases outside the gene matches. Looked up from germline, CDR1 is ENHRY and CDR2 is SYGVKD. This CDR3 is built from 13 residues. In DNA, the CDR3 is TGTGCCATCAGCCCTAGCGGGAGCAATGAGCAGTTCTTC. Translated, it gives CAISPSGSNEQFF.

The chain couples TRBV6-5 to TRBJ2-5; TRBD2 agrees at 9 bases. Judging by the DNA end, TRBJ2-7 fits better; the J call may be wrong. Germline CDR1 MNHEY, CDR2 SVGAGI. CDR3 length: 16 residues. CDR3 residues: CASSYSLAGDYYEQYF. Here the CDR3 DNA reads TGTGCCAGCAGTTACTCCTTAGCGGGGGATTACTACGAGCAGTACTTC.

The chain links TRBV6-4 to TRBJ1-1; TRBD1 agrees at 8 bases. V lost 3 bases to trimming and J lost 4 bases; unmatched junction nucleotides: 1. This CDR3 comprises 13 residues. Germline V gene data show CDR1 as MRHNA and CDR2 as SNTAGT. CDR3 loop: CASSEDRATEAFF. The DNA for the CDR3 is TGTGCCAGCAGTGAGGACAGGGCCACTGAAGCTTTCTTT.

In the case of this clonotype: This CDR3 is missing its conserved last phenylalanine or tryptophan, likely due to a read error. Because the CDR3's place on the DNA is in doubt, the DNA is left out and the CDR3 is given as listed by TCRdb. This chain connects TRBV15 to TRBJ2-3. Per the germline V gene, CDR1 is LNHNV and CDR2 is YYDKDF (reference sequence). The CDR3 is 13 amino acids long, termini counted. This CDR3 is CATSRDYTDTQYI.

V usage is TRBV20-1 and J usage is TRBJ2-1; tentatively, D is TRBD2 (6 bases). The V gene's germline CDR1 is DFQATT and CDR2 SNEGSKA (reference sequence). The V end was cut by 5 bases, the J end by 5 bases, with 10 bases between. The CDR3 loop spans 12 amino acids. The CDR3 loop reads CSASGGDNEQFF. DNA for the CDR3: TGCAGTGCTTCAGGAGGGGACAATGAGCAGTTCTTC.

This chain connects TRBV20-1 to TRBJ2-1; D is possibly TRBD2 (5 bases). The CDR3 runs to 13 residues. Germline values: CDR1 DFQATT, CDR2 SNEGSKA (reference sequence). Trimming left V 3 bases short and J 1 base short, with 7 bases between. The CDR3 protein is CSASTGSYNEQFF. CDR3 DNA sequence: TGCAGTGCTAGTACGGGGTCCTACAATGAGCAGTTCTTC.

This chain joins TRBV7-9 and TRBJ1-1; 10 bases agree with TRBD1. V lost 5 bases and J lost 11; bases outside the gene matches: 11. There are 14 residues in the CDR3. Germline V CDR1 and CDR2: SEHNR, FQNEAQ (reference sequence). The CDR3 coding sequence is TGTGCCAGCAGCACGGGACAGGGGTTCGAGAGGGCTTTCTTT. This sequence encodes CASSTGQGFERAFF.

The V and J genes are TRBV5-6 and TRBJ2-1; D assignment may be TRBD1 or TRBD2 (5 bases each). Germline assignment: CDR1 SGHDT and CDR2 YYEEEE. CDR3 size: 14 residues. V lost 2 bases and J 13 bases, leaving 19 bases between the germline ends. The CDR3 nucleotides are TGTGCCAGCAGCTTATATAGCGTCGTTGGGACCCAGTTCTTC. Amino acids: CASSLYSVVGTQFF.

The V gene is TRBV6-1, the J gene TRBJ2-7; the D is unclear. Germline-derived CDR1 and CDR2 are MNHNS and SASEGT. V was clipped by 0 bases and J by 2 bases, with 5 bases between them. There are 13 residues in the CDR3. The CDR3 reads CASSEAGTYEQYF. The CDR3, as DNA: TGTGCCAGCAGTGAAGCCGGAACCTACGAGCAGTACTTC.

The chain recombines TRBV20-1 with TRBJ1-2; 10 bases are a match to TRBD1. The CDR3 extends over 14 amino acids. V dropped 1 base and J dropped 5; count of bases not matched to a gene: 4. CDR1 is DFQATT, CDR2 SNEGSKA, per germline (reference sequence). The CDR3 region is CSARGDRGGYGYTF. The CDR3 DNA follows: TGCAGTGCTAGAGGGGACAGGGGAGGATATGGCTACACCTTC.

The chain uses TRBV25-1 and TRBJ1-6; D is unresolved. Trimming cost V 4 bases and J 4 bases, with 8 bases left between them. Per the germline V gene, CDR1 is MGHDK and CDR2 is SYGVNS. The CDR3 totals 14 residues. CDR3 amino acids: CASSVFLYNSPLHF. CDR3 nucleotides: TGTGCCAGCAGTGTATTTCTATATAATTCACCCCTCCACTTT.

This rearrangement joins TRBV12-3 or TRBV12-4 to TRBJ2-1, with D perhaps matching TRBD1 (5 bases). The CDR3 consists of 14 residues. Deletions cut 5 bases from V and 5 bases from J, with 13 bases between. CDR3: CASSLPQGNNEQFF. The CDR3, as DNA: TGTGCCAGCAGTCTTCCGCAGGGAAACAATGAGCAGTTCTTC.

The V gene is TRBV6-6, the J gene TRBJ2-3; D is ambiguous. Germline values: CDR1 MNHNY, CDR2 SVGAGI (reference sequence). Trimming cost V 7 bases and J 6 bases, with 11 bases left between them. This CDR3 has 12 amino acids. This CDR3 is CASTRLVDTQYF. In DNA, the CDR3 is TGTGCCAGCACTCGGCTCGTCGATACGCAGTATTTT.

This clonotype has just a few counts. The CDR3 loop is CASSLAQGALGQETQYF. The CDR3 DNA is TGTGCCAGCAGCTTAGCCCAGGGGGCGCTGGGGCAAGAGACCCAGTACTTC. This chain connects TRBV7-2 to TRBJ2-5, with TRBD1 identical over 8 bases. Germline-derived CDR1 and CDR2 are SGHTA and FQGNSA. CDR3 length equals 17 residues. V lost 0 bases to trimming and J lost 2 bases; unmatched junction nucleotides: 8.

The chain has TRBV28 and TRBJ2-7; TRBD2 might be the D (5 bases). V lost 6 bases and J lost 5, with 14 bases in between. Germline lookup yields CDR1 MDHEN and CDR2 SYDVKM. The CDR3 spans 13 residues. CDR3 DNA sequence: TGTGCCAGCAGCTCCGGACTTAGAAACGAGCAGTACTTC. Amino acid sequence: CASSSGLRNEQYF.

The genes are TRBV6-1 and TRBJ2-1, with a tentative D call TRBD1 (5 bases). The V gene lost 2 bases and the J gene lost 0 bases, with 8 bases spanning the gap. This CDR3 comprises 15 residues. Germline loops: CDR1 MNHNS, CDR2 SASEGT. The CDR3 loop is CASSERGSSYNEQFF. The DNA for the CDR3 is TGTGCCAGCAGTGAAAGGGGAAGCTCCTACAATGAGCAGTTCTTC.

The V call is TRBV6-5, the J call TRBJ2-6; D gene unclear. Per germline, CDR1 MNHEY and CDR2 SVGAGI. V shed 6 bases and J shed 5 bases, with 14 bases lying between them. This CDR3 contains 15 residues. The CDR3 reads CASSPPVVRANVLTF. As DNA, the CDR3 is TGTGCCAGCAGCCCACCCGTTGTGAGGGCCAACGTCCTGACTTTC.

This clonotype has ten or more counts. The chain carries TRBV9 and TRBJ2-7; TRBD2 might be the D (6 bases). V was pared by 0 bases and J by 2 bases, with 9 bases between. The CDR3 runs to 14 residues. Germline V gives CDR1 SGDLS, CDR2 YYNGEE. The CDR3 DNA reads TGTGCCAGCAGCGTAGGGGCGGGAACCTACGAGCAGTACTTC. It specifies CASSVGAGTYEQYF.

The chain is built from TRBV29-1 and TRBJ1-4, with D maybe TRBD1 (5 bases). Trimming left V 1 base short and J 7 bases short, with 10 bases between. This CDR3 has 13 amino acids. The germline V gene encodes CDR1 SQVTM and CDR2 ANQGSEA. The CDR3: CSVEVLGTEKLFF. CDR3 sequence (DNA): TGCAGCGTTGAAGTCTTGGGGACTGAAAAACTGTTTTTT.

The sample holds one count of this clonotype. The chain employs TRBV6-2 or TRBV6-3 and TRBJ1-2, with no clear D. The germline gives CDR1 MNHEY, CDR2 SVGEGT. The CDR3 sequence is 11 residues long. V was shortened by 6 bases and J by 5 bases, with 7 bases between the two germline ends. CDR3 nucleotides: TGTGCCAGCAGCGACTTATATGGCTACACCTTC. Its translation is CASSDLYGYTF.

This chain's CDR3 is CASSFASGSYNEQFF. The DNA for the CDR3 is TGTGCCAGCAGCTTCGCTAGCGGGTCTTACAATGAGCAGTTCTTC. This rearrangement joins TRBV11-2 to TRBJ2-1; 8 nucleotides match TRBD2. The CDR3 length is 15 residues. V lost 3 bases, J lost 4 bases, and 5 bases stayed unmatched. CDR1 is SGHAT, CDR2 FQNNGV, per germline.

There are a few counts of this clonotype. The chain uses TRBV7-9 and TRBJ2-3, with unresolved D. CDR1 and CDR2 from the germline V gene are SEHNR and FQNEAQ (reference sequence). The V and J ends lost 1 base and 2 bases respectively, with 7 bases between them. This CDR3 has 14 amino acids. CDR3 sequence (DNA): TGTGCCAGCAGCTTAGGCGAGAACACAGATACGCAGTATTTT. Its protein product is CASSLGENTDTQYF.